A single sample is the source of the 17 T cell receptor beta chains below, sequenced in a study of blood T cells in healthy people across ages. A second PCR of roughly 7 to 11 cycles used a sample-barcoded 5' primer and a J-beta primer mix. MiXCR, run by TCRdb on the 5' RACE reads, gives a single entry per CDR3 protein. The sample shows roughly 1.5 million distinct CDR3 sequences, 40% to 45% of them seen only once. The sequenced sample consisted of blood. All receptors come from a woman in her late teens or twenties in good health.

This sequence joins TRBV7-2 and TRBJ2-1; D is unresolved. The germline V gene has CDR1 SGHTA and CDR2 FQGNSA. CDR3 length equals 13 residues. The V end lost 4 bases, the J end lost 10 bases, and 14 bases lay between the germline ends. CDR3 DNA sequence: TGTGCCAGCAGCTCCCGACTGGTGGGGGAGCAGTTCTTC. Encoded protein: CASSSRLVGEQFF.

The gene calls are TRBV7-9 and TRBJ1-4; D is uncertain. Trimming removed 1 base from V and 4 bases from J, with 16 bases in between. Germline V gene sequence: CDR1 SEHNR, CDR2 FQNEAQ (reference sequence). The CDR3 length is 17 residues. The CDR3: CASSLGVAGRRNEKLFF. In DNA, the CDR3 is TGTGCCAGCAGCTTAGGGGTTGCGGGCCGACGTAATGAAAAACTGTTTTTT.

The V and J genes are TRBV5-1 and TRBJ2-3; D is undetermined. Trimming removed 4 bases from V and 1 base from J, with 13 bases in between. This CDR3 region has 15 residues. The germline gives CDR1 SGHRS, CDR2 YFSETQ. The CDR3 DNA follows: TGCGCCAGCAGCAGTGCCGGGCTTGGCACAGATACGCAGTATTTT. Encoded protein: CASSSAGLGTDTQYF.

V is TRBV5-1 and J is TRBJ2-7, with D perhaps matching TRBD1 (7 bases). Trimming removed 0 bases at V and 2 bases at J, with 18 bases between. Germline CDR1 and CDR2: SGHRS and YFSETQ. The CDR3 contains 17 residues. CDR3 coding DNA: TGCGCCAGCAGCTTGGGGCGGAGGGACAGAGCAACCTACGAGCAGTACTTC. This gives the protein CASSLGRRDRATYEQYF.

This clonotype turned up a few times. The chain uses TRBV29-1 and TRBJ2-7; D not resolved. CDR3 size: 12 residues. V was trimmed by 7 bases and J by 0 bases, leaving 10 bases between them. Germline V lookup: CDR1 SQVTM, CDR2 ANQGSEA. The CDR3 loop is CSAAQNSYEQYF. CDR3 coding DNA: TGCAGCGCCGCGCAAAACTCCTACGAGCAGTACTTC.

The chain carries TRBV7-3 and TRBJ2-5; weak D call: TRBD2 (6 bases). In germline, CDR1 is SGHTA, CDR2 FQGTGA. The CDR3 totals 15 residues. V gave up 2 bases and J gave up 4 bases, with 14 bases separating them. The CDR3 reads CASSLSGSTRETQYF. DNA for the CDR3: TGTGCCAGCAGCTTATCCGGGAGCACGCGAGAGACCCAGTACTTC.

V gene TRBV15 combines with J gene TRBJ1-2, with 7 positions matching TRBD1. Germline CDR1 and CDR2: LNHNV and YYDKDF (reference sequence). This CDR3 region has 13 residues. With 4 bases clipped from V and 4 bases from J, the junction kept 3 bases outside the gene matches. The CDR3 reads CATSIGTVYGYTF. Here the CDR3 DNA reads TGTGCCACCAGCATAGGGACAGTCTATGGCTACACCTTC.

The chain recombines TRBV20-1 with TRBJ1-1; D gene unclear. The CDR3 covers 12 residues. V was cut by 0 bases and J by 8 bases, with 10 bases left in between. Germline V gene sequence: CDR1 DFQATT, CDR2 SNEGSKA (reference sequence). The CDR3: CSAREGNKEAFF. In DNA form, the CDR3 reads TGCAGTGCTAGAGAGGGGAACAAAGAAGCTTTCTTT.

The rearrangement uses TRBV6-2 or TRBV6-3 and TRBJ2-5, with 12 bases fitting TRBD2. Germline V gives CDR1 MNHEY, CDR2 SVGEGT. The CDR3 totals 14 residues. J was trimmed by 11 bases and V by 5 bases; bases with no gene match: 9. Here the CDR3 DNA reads TGTGCCAGCAGTGCTAGCGGGGGGGCGGATGAGCAGTACTTC. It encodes CASSASGGADEQYF.

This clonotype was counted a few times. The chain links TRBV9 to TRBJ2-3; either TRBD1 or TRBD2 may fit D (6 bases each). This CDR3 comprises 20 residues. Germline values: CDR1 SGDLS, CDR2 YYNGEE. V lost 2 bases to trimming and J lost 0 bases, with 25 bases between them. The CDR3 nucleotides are TGTGCCAGCAGCGTCCCTGGGGGGCAGGGAGGATCTTTCAGCACAGATACGCAGTATTTT. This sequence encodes CASSVPGGQGGSFSTDTQYF.

CDR3 DNA sequence: TGTGCCAGCGCCGAACAGGGGGGAGTGATCGAGACCCAGTACTTC. Translating gives CASAEQGGVIETQYF. J is TRBJ2-5 and V is TRBV7-9; TRBD1 aligns across 8 bases. This CDR3 is built from 15 residues. With V trimmed by 8 bases and J by 5 bases, 13 bases remained unmatched. The V gene's germline CDR1 is SEHNR and CDR2 FQNEAQ (reference sequence). The whole variable domain, filled in from reference TRBV7-9 and TRBJ2-5, reads DTGVSQNPRHKITKRGQNVTFRCDPISEHNRLYWYRQTLGQGPEFLTYFQNEAQLEKSRLLSDRFSAERPKGSFSTLEIQRTEQGDSAMYLCASAEQGGVIETQYFGPGTRLLVL.

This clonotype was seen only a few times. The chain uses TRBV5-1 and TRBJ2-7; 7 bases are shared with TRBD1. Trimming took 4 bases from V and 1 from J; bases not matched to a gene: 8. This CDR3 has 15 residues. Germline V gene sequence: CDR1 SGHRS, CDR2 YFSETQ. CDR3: CASSVTGSGSYEQYF. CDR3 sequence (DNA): TGCGCCAGCAGCGTGACAGGGTCTGGATCCTACGAGCAGTACTTC. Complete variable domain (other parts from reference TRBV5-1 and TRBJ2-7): KAGVTQTPRYLIKTRGQQVTLSCSPISGHRSVSWYQQTPGQGLQFLFEYFSETQRNKGNFPGRFSGRQFSNSRSEMNVSTLELGDSALYLCASSVTGSGSYEQYFGPGTRLTVT.

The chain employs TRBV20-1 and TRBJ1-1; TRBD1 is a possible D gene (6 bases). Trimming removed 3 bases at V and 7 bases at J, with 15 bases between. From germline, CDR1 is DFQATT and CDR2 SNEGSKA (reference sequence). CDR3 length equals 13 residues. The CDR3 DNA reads TGCAGTGCTAGTGGCAGGGGAGGGGTTGAAGCTTTCTTT. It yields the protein CSASGRGGVEAFF.

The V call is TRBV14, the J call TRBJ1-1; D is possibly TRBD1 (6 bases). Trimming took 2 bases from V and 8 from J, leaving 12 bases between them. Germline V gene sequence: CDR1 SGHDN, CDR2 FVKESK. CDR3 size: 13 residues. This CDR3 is CASSQQGYGEAFF. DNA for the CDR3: TGTGCCAGCAGCCAACAGGGGTACGGCGAAGCTTTCTTT.

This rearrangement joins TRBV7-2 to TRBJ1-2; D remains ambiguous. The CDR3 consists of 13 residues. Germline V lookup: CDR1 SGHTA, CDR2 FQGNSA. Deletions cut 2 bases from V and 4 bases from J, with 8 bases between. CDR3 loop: CASSLTVPYGYTF. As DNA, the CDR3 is TGTGCCAGCAGCTTAACAGTCCCCTATGGCTACACCTTC.

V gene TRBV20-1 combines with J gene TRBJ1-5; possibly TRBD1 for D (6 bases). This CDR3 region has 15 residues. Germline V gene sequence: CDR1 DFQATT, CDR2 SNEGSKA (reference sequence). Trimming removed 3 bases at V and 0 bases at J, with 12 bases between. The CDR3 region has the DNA TGCAGTGCTAGTCAAGGGGGACATAGCAATCAGCCCCAGCATTTT. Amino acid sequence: CSASQGGHSNQPQHF.

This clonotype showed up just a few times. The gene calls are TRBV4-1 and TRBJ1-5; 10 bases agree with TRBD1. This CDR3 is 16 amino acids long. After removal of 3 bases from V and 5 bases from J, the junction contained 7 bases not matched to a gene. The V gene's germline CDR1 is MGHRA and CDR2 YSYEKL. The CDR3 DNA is TGCGCCAGCAGCCAGGATACCGGACAGGGGGATCAGCCCCAGCATTTT. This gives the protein CASSQDTGQGDQPQHF.